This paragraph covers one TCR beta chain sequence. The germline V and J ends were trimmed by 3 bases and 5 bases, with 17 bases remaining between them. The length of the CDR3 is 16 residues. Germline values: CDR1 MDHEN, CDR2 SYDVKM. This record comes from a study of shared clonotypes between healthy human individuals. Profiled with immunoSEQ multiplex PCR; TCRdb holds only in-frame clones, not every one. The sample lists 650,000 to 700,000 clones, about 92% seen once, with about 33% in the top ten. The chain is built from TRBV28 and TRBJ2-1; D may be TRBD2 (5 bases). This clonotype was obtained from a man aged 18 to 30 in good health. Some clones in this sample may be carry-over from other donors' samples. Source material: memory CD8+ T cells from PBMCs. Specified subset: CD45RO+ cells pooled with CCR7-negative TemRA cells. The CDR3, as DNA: TGTGCCAGCAGTTTTTTGGTTGTAGTGGGAGACAATGAGCAGTTCTTC. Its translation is CASSFLVVVGDNEQFF.